Presented here are 7 T cell receptor beta chains from one specimen sequenced in a study of STAT5B mutations in CD4+ large granular lymphocyte leukemia. The data were produced by immunoSEQ multiplex PCR, yet TCRdb's version contains in-frame clones alone and is incomplete. The sample comprises fewer than 40,000 clones, roughly 91% of which are singletons, and about 0.41% rests with the top ten. Sequenced sample: CD4+ T cells from blood buffy coats. Receptors were obtained from a human donor in good health.

V usage is TRBV27 and J usage is TRBJ1-1, with a possible D match to TRBD1 (5 bases). Germline V CDR1 and CDR2: MNHEY, SMNVEV (reference sequence). The CDR3 length is 13 residues. The V and J ends lost 2 bases and 8 bases respectively, with 12 bases between them. CDR3 bases: TGTGCCAGCAGTTTAAGGGGCGGGTTCGAAGCTTTCTTT. This gives the protein CASSLRGGFEAFF.

V is TRBV9 and J is TRBJ2-4; possibly TRBD2 for D (5 bases). The CDR3 covers 15 residues. V was trimmed by 0 bases and J by 5 bases, leaving 12 bases between them. Germline V gives CDR1 SGDLS, CDR2 YYNGEE. This CDR3 reads CASSVVRAGQNIQYF. The CDR3 DNA follows: TGTGCCAGCAGCGTAGTGAGGGCCGGTCAAAACATTCAGTACTTC.

The chain has TRBV29-1 and TRBJ2-5; 9 bases agree with TRBD1. Trimming removed 6 bases from V and 5 bases from J; junction bases left unmatched: 16. This CDR3 comprises 16 residues. Germline V gene data show CDR1 as SQVTM and CDR2 as ANQGSEA. The CDR3 bases are TGCAGCGTCAGCAGATCCTCCGGGACAGGGACGGAGACCCAGTACTTC. It specifies CSVSRSSGTGTETQYF.

The J gene is TRBJ2-7, the V gene TRBV11-3, with D unresolved. Germline V gene lookup returns CDR1 SGHNT and CDR2 YENEEA. Trimming left V 5 bases short and J 3 bases short, with 14 bases between. The CDR3 has 14 amino acids. CDR3 nucleotides: TGTGCCAGCAGCCCGTCTCCGCTTAGCTACGAGCAGTACTTC. This translates into CASSPSPLSYEQYF.

This chain uses TRBV9 with TRBJ2-3; TRBD2 matches at 8 bases. The germline CDR1 and CDR2 sequences are SGDLS and YYNGEE. The trim removed 1 base at V and 4 bases at J, leaving 11 bases unmatched. This CDR3 spans 17 amino acids. Here the CDR3 DNA reads TGTGCCAGCAGCGTACTCGACAACGGGAGGGGCCCAGATACGCAGTATTTT. Its translation: CASSVLDNGRGPDTQYF.

This chain uses TRBV11-2 with TRBJ2-7; D may be TRBD2 (6 bases). V gave up 5 bases and J gave up 7 bases, with 15 bases separating them. Per the germline V gene, CDR1 is SGHAT and CDR2 is FQNNGV. The CDR3 contains 13 residues. In DNA form, the CDR3 reads TGTGCCAGCAGCCCCTTCCGGGGGTATGAGCAGTACTTC. Translated: CASSPFRGYEQYF.

V gene TRBV11-3 combines with J gene TRBJ1-3, with no clear D. The CDR3 runs 15 residues. Trimming left V 5 bases short and J 2 bases short, with 13 bases between. Germline values: CDR1 SGHNT, CDR2 YENEEA. The CDR3 loop is CASSPTGVPGNTIYF. The DNA for the CDR3 is TGTGCCAGCAGCCCAACCGGGGTACCTGGAAACACCATATATTTT.